Sequencing of this T cell receptor beta chain was carried out in a study of T cells after posttransplantation cyclophosphamide. Only in-frame clones appear in the TCRdb table, and some are missing; sequencing was by immunoSEQ multiplex PCR. The table records 66,000 or so clones, around 93% of them present only once. Study-wide findings and caveats: Blood and skin or GI T cell repertoires showed limited TRB overlap. Later post-transplant blood repertoires were often dominated by donor CD8+ memory clones. After PTCy, TRB diversity resembled that of CNI/methotrexate controls.

Points on this clone: As yet, its antigen is unknown. The same CDR3 arises from other DNA sequences in this sample as well.

The CDR3 loop spans 17 amino acids. Germline assignment: CDR1 LGHNA and CDR2 YNFKEQ. The V gene end was trimmed by 3 bases and the J gene end by 0 bases; junction bases not matched to a gene: 8. The clonotype was recovered from a woman aged 25 to 45 in good health and a related stem cell transplant donor. The sample was PBMCs. The V and J genes are TRBV4-2 and TRBJ2-1, with 7 positions matching TRBD2. In nucleotides, the CDR3 is TGTGCCAGCAGCCAGGTGACTAGCCCGTACTCCTACAATGAGCAGTTCTTC. Amino acids: CASSQVTSPYSYNEQFF.